The entry that follows covers one TCR beta chain sequence. Antigen: not known. The record originates from a study of shared clonotypes between healthy human individuals. Across the whole study: The donor pool was made up of a couple of women and three men aged 18 to 49.

Germline V gene lookup returns CDR1 SEHNR and CDR2 FQNEAQ (reference sequence). This CDR3 has 14 amino acids. V shed 5 bases and J shed 1 base, with 9 bases lying between them. The data were produced by immunoSEQ multiplex PCR, yet TCRdb's version contains in-frame clones alone and is incomplete. Among 1,100,000 or so clones, more than 75% were seen once, and the ten largest hold roughly 0.56%. Study findings and constraints: Memory subsets generally showed smaller estimated richness than naive subsets did. Inspection by rarefaction showed sorted-subset sequencing to be incomplete despite large depth.

The rearrangement uses TRBV7-9 and TRBJ1-5; no clear D gene. This clonotype was sampled from a man aged 18-30 years in good health. Some clones in this sample may be carry-over from other donors' samples. Sequencing used memory CD4+ T cells from PBMCs. Documented subset: CD45RA-negative fraction. DNA of the CDR3: TGTGCCAGCAGCCAGGACGCGAGCAATCAGCCCCAGCATTTT. This gives the protein CASSQDASNQPQHF.